The 30 T cell receptor beta chains reported below all come from one sample, sequenced in a study of PD-L1 blockade in urothelial cancer. The protocol was immunoSEQ multiplex PCR, while the TCRdb copy is restricted to in-frame clones and leaves out a portion. Here the sample spans tens of thousands of clones, approximately 78% being singletons. Time point defined: pretreatment peripheral blood. This specimen consisted of PBMCs, obtained around atezolizumab (anti-PD-L1) treatment. All receptors come from a man aged 45 to 65 with urothelial cancer.

The genes are TRBV2 and TRBJ1-3; 9 bases match TRBD1. Germline values: CDR1 SNHLY, CDR2 FYNNEI. The CDR3 is 15 residues long. The trim removed 4 bases at V and 3 bases at J, leaving 4 bases unmatched. The DNA of the CDR3 is TGTGCCAGCAGTGTGGGACAGGGACTTGGAAACACCATATATTTT. Its protein is CASSVGQGLGNTIYF.

This chain links TRBV28 with TRBJ2-1; 10 nucleotides align to TRBD2. The V segment lost 5 bases and the J segment 3 bases; nucleotides outside the gene matches: 4. CDR1 is MDHEN and CDR2 is SYDVKM in the germline V gene. The CDR3 is 15 amino acids. The CDR3 here is CASSPSGGHYNEQFF. The CDR3 DNA sequence: TGTGCCAGCAGTCCTAGCGGGGGCCACTACAATGAGCAGTTCTTC.

The genes are TRBV10-2 and TRBJ1-1; 9 bases are a match to TRBD1. V trimming: 6 bases; J trimming: 8 bases; junction bases outside the gene matches: 4. Germline assignment: CDR1 WSHSY and CDR2 SAAADI. The CDR3 totals 12 residues. The CDR3 DNA is TGCGCCAGCAGGGCCGGGACAGGGGAAGCTTTCTTT. It yields the protein CASRAGTGEAFF.

This clone was seen only a few times. CDR3 coding DNA: TGTGCCTGTACCGACAGGGGAGCTCAGCCCCAGCATTTT. Protein product: CACTDRGAQPQHF. The V call is TRBV30, the J call TRBJ1-5, with 8 bases identical to TRBD1. The CDR3 is 13 residues long. The V and J ends lost 6 bases and 6 bases, in that order; junction bases with no gene match: 7. Germline V gene data show CDR1 as GTSNPN and CDR2 as SVGIG (reference sequence).

The genes are TRBV27 and TRBJ2-5; D is perhaps TRBD1 (6 bases). Germline CDR1 is MNHEY and CDR2 is SMNVEV (reference sequence). The CDR3 contains 15 residues. Trimming removed 6 bases at V and 0 bases at J, with 14 bases between. CDR3 DNA sequence: TGTGCCAGCAGCCATTACGGACAGCACCAAGAGACCCAGTACTTC. Encoded protein: CASSHYGQHQETQYF.

The chain uses TRBV5-1 and TRBJ1-1, with TRBD1 matching over 8 bases. The germline V gene encodes CDR1 SGHRS and CDR2 YFSETQ. This CDR3 is built from 16 residues. V shed 4 bases and J 1 base; nucleotides not matched to a gene: 9. As DNA, the CDR3 is TGCGCCAGCAGCCCAGGACAGGGCCGCGGGAACACTGAAGCTTTCTTT. The encoded protein is CASSPGQGRGNTEAFF.

This clone was picked up one time. The chain links TRBV5-1 to TRBJ1-4; no definite D call. The length of the CDR3 is 15 residues. V was cut by 1 base and J by 8 bases, with 15 bases left in between. Germline CDR1 SGHRS, CDR2 YFSETQ. The CDR3 sequence is CASSLMGEAGEKLFF. The CDR3 nucleotides are TGCGCCAGCAGCTTGATGGGCGAGGCGGGAGAAAAACTGTTTTTT. Supplemented by reference TRBV5-1 and TRBJ1-4, the full variable domain reads KAGVTQTPRYLIKTRGQQVTLSCSPISGHRSVSWYQQTPGQGLQFLFEYFSETQRNKGNFPGRFSGRQFSNSRSEMNVSTLELGDSALYLCASSLMGEAGEKLFFGSGTQLSVL.

This chain uses TRBV15 with TRBJ2-4, with 7 bases fitting TRBD2. V dropped 0 bases and J dropped 5; count of bases not matched to a gene: 7. This CDR3 has 16 residues. In germline, CDR1 is LNHNV, CDR2 YYDKDF (reference sequence). The CDR3 bases are TGTGCCACCAGCAGAGATTGGGGGGGAGTCGAAAACATTCAGTACTTC. Its translation: CATSRDWGGVENIQYF.

The chain recombines TRBV4-2 with TRBJ1-3; possible D gene TRBD1, 5 bases. The germline gives CDR1 LGHNA, CDR2 YNFKEQ. Trimming took 1 base from V and 0 from J, leaving 16 bases between them. The CDR3 sequence is 18 residues long. This chain's CDR3 is CASSQGGQRGDSGNTIYF. For the CDR3, the DNA is TGTGCCAGCAGCCAAGGGGGTCAAAGGGGCGACTCTGGAAACACCATATATTTT.

The chain uses TRBV10-2 and TRBJ2-3; 7 nucleotides match TRBD2. This CDR3 is 15 amino acids long. Germline trimming cut 7 bases from V and 1 base from J; bases unmatched to any gene: 8. Germline CDR1 and CDR2: WSHSY and SAAADI. The CDR3 DNA is TGCGCCAGCACCACCCCCGCGGGGGGCACAGATACGCAGTATTTT. Amino acid sequence: CASTTPAGGTDTQYF.

A single count supports this clone. The chain is built from TRBV25-1 and TRBJ2-6; 8 bases align to TRBD1. Germline V gene data show CDR1 as MGHDK and CDR2 as SYGVNS. V trimming: 6 bases; J trimming: 2 bases; junction bases outside the gene matches: 6. This CDR3 is built from 16 residues. DNA for the CDR3: TGTGCCAGCAGCGAACCGGGACAGGCTGGGGCCAACGTCCTGACTTTC. It is translated as CASSEPGQAGANVLTF.

The chain has TRBV5-8 and TRBJ1-5; 11 nucleotides align to TRBD1. The CDR3 contains 15 residues. Germline V gene sequence: CDR1 SGHTS, CDR2 YDEGEE. J gave up 6 bases and V 4 bases, and 6 bases lay outside the gene matches. CDR3 coding DNA: TGTGCCAGCAGCCTGGGACAGGGGGGGGGTCAGCCCCAGCATTTT. Translating gives CASSLGQGGGQPQHF.

This chain uses TRBV19 with TRBJ1-5; TRBD1 agrees at 9 bases. V lost 5 bases and J lost 6; bases outside the gene matches: 8. Germline V gene data show CDR1 as LNHDA and CDR2 as SQIVND (reference sequence). This CDR3 spans 15 amino acids. The chain's CDR3 is CASSPRTGVSQPQHF. CDR3 DNA sequence: TGTGCCAGTAGTCCCCGGACAGGGGTAAGTCAGCCCCAGCATTTT. The full variable domain, in which reference TRBV19 and TRBJ1-5 provide the parts outside the CDR3, is DGGITQSPKYLFRKEGQNVTLSCEQNLNHDAMYWYRQDPGQGLRLIYYSQIVNDFQKGDIAEGYSVSREKKESFPLTVTSAQKNPTAFYLCASSPRTGVSQPQHFGDGTRLSIL.

This rearrangement joins TRBV6-1 to TRBJ2-6; 7 bases are shared with TRBD2. From germline, CDR1 is MNHNS and CDR2 SASEGT. Losses at the gene ends were 4 bases for V and 0 bases for J; bases not matched to a gene: 3. The CDR3 has 16 residues. CDR3 protein: CASSGRGSSGANVLTF. The CDR3 bases are TGTGCCAGCAGTGGGCGGGGGAGCTCTGGGGCCAACGTCCTGACTTTC.

The chain joins TRBV2 to TRBJ1-1; D is unresolved. The germline gives CDR1 SNHLY, CDR2 FYNNEI. The CDR3 extends over 16 amino acids. V shed 4 bases and J shed 1 base, with 16 bases lying between them. CDR3: CASSGTWTVRNTEAFF. CDR3 sequence (DNA): TGTGCCAGCAGTGGGACTTGGACCGTTAGGAACACTGAAGCTTTCTTT.

CDR3 sequence: CASSLSGGHTGELFF. In DNA form, the CDR3 reads TGTGCCAGCAGCTTGAGCGGGGGACACACCGGGGAGCTGTTTTTT. The rearrangement links TRBV11-3 to TRBJ2-2; 8 bases fit TRBD2. In germline, CDR1 is SGHNT, CDR2 YENEEA. The CDR3 has 15 residues. V lost 3 bases, J lost 3 bases, and 3 bases stayed unmatched. The full variable domain, completed using reference TRBV11-3 and TRBJ2-2, is EAGVVQSPRYKIIEKKQPVAFWCNPISGHNTLYWYLQNLGQGPELLIRYENEEAVDDSQLPKDRFSAERLKGVDSTLKIQPAELGDSAVYLCASSLSGGHTGELFFGEGSRLTVL.

This chain links TRBV28 with TRBJ1-4; the D gene is possibly TRBD1 (6 bases). The V gene's germline CDR1 is MDHEN and CDR2 SYDVKM. CDR3 size: 14 residues. V was clipped by 7 bases and J by 8 bases, with 17 bases between them. The CDR3 spells CASTPGTFAEKLFF. In DNA, the CDR3 is TGTGCCAGCACCCCCGGGACATTCGCCGAAAAACTGTTTTTT.

The V call is TRBV27, the J call TRBJ1-2; TRBD1 matches at 7 bases. CDR3 length equals 15 residues. Per germline, CDR1 MNHEY and CDR2 SMNVEV (reference sequence). J lost 4 bases, V lost 4 bases, and 9 bases had no gene match. In DNA form, the CDR3 reads TGTGCCAGCAGTTCACAGACAGGGAACGCCTATGGCTACACCTTC. As protein: CASSSQTGNAYGYTF.

The V gene is TRBV9, the J gene TRBJ1-5, with a weak D call TRBD1 (5 bases). Trimming pared 0 bases from V and 5 bases from J, leaving 12 bases between. Germline V gives CDR1 SGDLS, CDR2 YYNGEE. The CDR3 runs 15 residues. The CDR3 DNA reads TGTGCCAGCAGCGTAGAGGGGAGGTGGGATCAGCCCCAGCATTTT. Protein: CASSVEGRWDQPQHF.

The gene calls are TRBV7-3 and TRBJ1-1; the match to TRBD1 covers 7 bases. This CDR3 comprises 14 residues. CDR1 is SGHTA and CDR2 is FQGTGA in the germline V gene. V dropped 4 bases and J dropped 7; count of bases not matched to a gene: 9. The CDR3 spells CASSSGPSGGEAFF. Written as DNA, the CDR3 is TGTGCCAGCAGCTCTGGACCCTCAGGGGGTGAAGCTTTCTTT.

The chain uses TRBV5-5 and TRBJ1-5; 7 bases match TRBD1. The V and J ends lost 3 bases and 4 bases, in that order; junction bases with no gene match: 7. There are 15 residues in the CDR3. The germline V gene encodes CDR1 SGHKS and CDR2 YYEKEE (reference sequence). CDR3 nucleotides: TGTGCCAGCAGCTACGGACAGGTCGTTAATCAGCCCCAGCATTTT. Translation: CASSYGQVVNQPQHF.

The J gene is TRBJ2-5, the V gene TRBV18; perhaps TRBD2 as D (6 bases). The CDR3 is made up of 14 amino acids. Germline CDR1 reads KGHSH; CDR2 reads LQKENI. Trimming stripped 3 bases from V and 2 bases from J, with 10 bases between. As DNA, the CDR3 is TGTGCCAGCTCACCTGGGACTTCTCAAGAGACCCAGTACTTC. Translating it yields CASSPGTSQETQYF.

The chain couples TRBV9 to TRBJ2-5; D may be TRBD1 (5 bases). Germline V CDR1 and CDR2: SGDLS, YYNGEE. CDR3 length equals 16 residues. The germline V and J ends were trimmed by 0 bases and 5 bases, with 17 bases remaining between them. The CDR3 nucleotides are TGTGCCAGCAGCGTAGTCGGACACCTGGGGTTGGAGACCCAGTACTTC. It codes for CASSVVGHLGLETQYF.

In DNA, the CDR3 is TGTGCCAGCCTACCGGGACTTCCCTCCGAGACCCAGTACTTC. It yields the protein CASLPGLPSETQYF. The chain combines TRBV2 with TRBJ2-5; D may be TRBD2 (6 bases). Trimming removed 8 bases at V and 5 bases at J, with 18 bases between. Germline CDR1 and CDR2: SNHLY and FYNNEI. The CDR3 totals 14 residues.

The chain links TRBV6-4 to TRBJ2-1; TRBD2 aligns across 8 bases. CDR3 size: 12 residues. Germline CDR1 MRHNA, CDR2 SNTAGT. The V and J ends lost 6 bases and 7 bases, in that order; junction bases with no gene match: 2. The CDR3: CASRGLGNEQFF. The CDR3 DNA is TGTGCCAGCAGGGGACTAGGTAATGAGCAGTTCTTC.

In its sample, this clone was seen a few times. The chain recombines TRBV30 with TRBJ1-2; TRBD1 matches 7 bases. V shed 4 bases, J shed 8 bases, and the junction held 10 bases outside the gene matches. There are 13 residues in the CDR3. Germline V CDR1 and CDR2: GTSNPN, SVGIG (reference sequence). The CDR3 region is CAWNLLRGRGYTF. CDR3 in DNA: TGTGCCTGGAACCTGTTGAGGGGGCGCGGCTACACCTTC.

This clone is a singleton in its sample. J is TRBJ1-2 and V is TRBV5-6, with 7 nucleotides matching TRBD1. Per the germline V gene, CDR1 is SGHDT and CDR2 is YYEEEE. This CDR3 is built from 15 residues. V shed 0 bases and J 2 bases; nucleotides not matched to a gene: 4. CDR3 bases: TGTGCCAGCAGCTTGGACAGGGGTGCGAACTATGGCTACACCTTC. This encodes CASSLDRGANYGYTF.

This chain joins TRBV7-6 and TRBJ1-2; 7 bases match TRBD1. Germline lookup yields CDR1 SGHVS and CDR2 FNYEAQ. Losses at the gene ends were 5 bases for V and 2 bases for J; bases not matched to a gene: 5. The CDR3 spans 14 residues. CDR3 in amino acids: CASSPRQGNYGYTF. CDR3 DNA sequence: TGTGCCAGCAGCCCCAGACAGGGCAACTATGGCTACACCTTC.

The rearrangement joins TRBV5-1 to TRBJ1-2; D is ambiguous. V lost 0 bases to trimming and J lost 4 bases, with 10 bases between them. The germline CDR1 and CDR2 sequences are SGHRS and YFSETQ. The CDR3 extends over 14 amino acids. The CDR3 DNA is TGCGCCAGCAGCTTGGCCGGGGAATCCTATGGCTACACCTTC. It codes for CASSLAGESYGYTF.

This clone was observed a handful of times. This chain connects TRBV5-1 to TRBJ1-4; possibly TRBD1 for D (5 bases). V lost 0 bases and J lost 7, with 16 bases in between. Germline values: CDR1 SGHRS, CDR2 YFSETQ. CDR3 length: 16 residues. CDR3 protein: CASSLVRVDLGEKLFF. In DNA form, the CDR3 reads TGCGCCAGCAGCTTGGTCAGGGTGGATCTAGGTGAAAAACTGTTTTTT. Using reference TRBV5-1 and TRBJ1-4 for the parts outside the CDR3, the full variable domain is KAGVTQTPRYLIKTRGQQVTLSCSPISGHRSVSWYQQTPGQGLQFLFEYFSETQRNKGNFPGRFSGRQFSNSRSEMNVSTLELGDSALYLCASSLVRVDLGEKLFFGSGTQLSVL.